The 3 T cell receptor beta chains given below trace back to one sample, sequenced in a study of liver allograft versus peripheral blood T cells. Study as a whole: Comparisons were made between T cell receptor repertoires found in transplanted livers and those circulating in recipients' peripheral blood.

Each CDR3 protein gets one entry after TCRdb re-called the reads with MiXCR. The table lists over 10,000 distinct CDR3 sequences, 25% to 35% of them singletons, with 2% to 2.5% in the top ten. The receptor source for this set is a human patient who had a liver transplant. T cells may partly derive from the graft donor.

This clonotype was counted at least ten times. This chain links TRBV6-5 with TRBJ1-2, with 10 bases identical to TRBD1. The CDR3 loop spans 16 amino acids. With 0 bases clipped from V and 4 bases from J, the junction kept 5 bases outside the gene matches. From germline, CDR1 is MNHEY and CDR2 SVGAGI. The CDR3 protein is CASSYSRQGAGYGYTF. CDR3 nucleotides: TGTGCCAGCAGTTACTCGCGACAGGGGGCAGGCTATGGCTACACCTTC.

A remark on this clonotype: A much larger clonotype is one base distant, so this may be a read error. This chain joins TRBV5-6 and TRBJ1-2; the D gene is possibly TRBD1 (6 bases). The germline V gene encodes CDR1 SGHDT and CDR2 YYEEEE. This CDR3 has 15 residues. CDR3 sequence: CVSSDGGGATFGYTF. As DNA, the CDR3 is TGTGTCAGCAGCGATGGTGGGGGGGCTACCTTTGGCTACACCTTC.

The CDR3 DNA reads TGTGCCAGCAGCTTGCGGGCAGGGACCGGCGAGCAGTACTTC. This codes for CASSLRAGTGEQYF. J is TRBJ2-7 and V is TRBV5-6, with D perhaps being TRBD1 or TRBD2 (5 bases each). The V gene lost 1 base and the J gene lost 6 bases, with 14 bases spanning the gap. This CDR3 has 14 amino acids. Germline V gives CDR1 SGHDT, CDR2 YYEEEE.